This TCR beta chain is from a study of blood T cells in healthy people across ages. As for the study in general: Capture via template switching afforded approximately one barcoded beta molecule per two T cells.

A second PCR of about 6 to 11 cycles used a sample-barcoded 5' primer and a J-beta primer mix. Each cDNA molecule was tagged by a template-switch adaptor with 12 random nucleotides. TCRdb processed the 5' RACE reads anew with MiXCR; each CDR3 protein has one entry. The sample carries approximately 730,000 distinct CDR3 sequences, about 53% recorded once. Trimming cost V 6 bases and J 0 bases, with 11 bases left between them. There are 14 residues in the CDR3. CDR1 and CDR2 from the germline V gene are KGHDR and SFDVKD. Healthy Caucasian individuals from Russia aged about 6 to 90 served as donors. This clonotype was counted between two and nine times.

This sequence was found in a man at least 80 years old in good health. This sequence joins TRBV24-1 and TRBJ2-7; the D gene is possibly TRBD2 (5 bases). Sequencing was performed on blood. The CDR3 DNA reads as TGTGCCACCAGTCATCCGGGGTTCTCCTACGAGCAGTACTTC. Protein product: CATSHPGFSYEQYF.